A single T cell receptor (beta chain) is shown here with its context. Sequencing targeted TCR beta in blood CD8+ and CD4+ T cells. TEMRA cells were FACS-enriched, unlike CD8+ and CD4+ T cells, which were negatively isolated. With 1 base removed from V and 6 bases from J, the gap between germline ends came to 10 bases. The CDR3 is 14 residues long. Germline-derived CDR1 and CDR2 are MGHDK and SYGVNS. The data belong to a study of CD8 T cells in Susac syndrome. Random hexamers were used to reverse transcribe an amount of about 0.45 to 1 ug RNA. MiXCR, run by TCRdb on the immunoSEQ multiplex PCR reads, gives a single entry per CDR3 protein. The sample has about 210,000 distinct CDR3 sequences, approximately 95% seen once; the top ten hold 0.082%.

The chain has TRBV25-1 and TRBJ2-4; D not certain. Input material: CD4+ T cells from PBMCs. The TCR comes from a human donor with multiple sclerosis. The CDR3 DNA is TGTGCCAGCAGTGAATTCAACGGAGCAAACATTCAGTACTTC. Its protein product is CASSEFNGANIQYF.